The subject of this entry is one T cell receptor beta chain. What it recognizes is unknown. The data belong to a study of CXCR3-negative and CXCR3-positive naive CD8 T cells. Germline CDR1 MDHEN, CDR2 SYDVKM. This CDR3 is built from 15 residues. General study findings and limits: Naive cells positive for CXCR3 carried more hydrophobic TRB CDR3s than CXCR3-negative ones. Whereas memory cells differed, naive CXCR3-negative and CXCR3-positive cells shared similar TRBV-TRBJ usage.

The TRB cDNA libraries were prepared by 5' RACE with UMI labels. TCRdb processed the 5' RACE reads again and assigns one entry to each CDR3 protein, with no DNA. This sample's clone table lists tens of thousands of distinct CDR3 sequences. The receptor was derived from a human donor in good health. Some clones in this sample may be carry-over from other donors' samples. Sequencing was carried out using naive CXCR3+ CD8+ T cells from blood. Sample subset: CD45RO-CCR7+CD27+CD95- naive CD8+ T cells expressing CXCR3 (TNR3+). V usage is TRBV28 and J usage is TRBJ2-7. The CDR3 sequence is CASSLWTGASYEQYF. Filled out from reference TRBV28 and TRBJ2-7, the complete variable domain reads DVKVTQSSRYLVKRTGEKVFLECVQDMDHENMFWYRQDPGLGLRLIYFSYDVKMKEKGDIPEGYSVSREKKERFSLILESASTNQTSMYLCASSLWTGASYEQYFGPGTRLTVT.